Shown below are 23 T cell receptor beta chains from a single sample sequenced in a study of T cells in Graves' hyperthyroidism and ophthalmopathy. Amplification targeted TCR beta CDR3 regions from RNA transcripts. Primed by the HTBI set, a first-round RT-PCR was run on the TCR CDR3. TCRdb itself ran the multiplex PCR reads through MiXCR, one entry per CDR3 protein. The data contain under 70,000 distinct CDR3 sequences, about 50% of them singletons. The specimen was blood. The source is a woman in her sixties or seventies with Graves' ophthalmopathy.

This clonotype was seen ten or more times. The chain employs TRBV5-1 and TRBJ2-5; D ambiguous. The V gene lost 1 base and the J gene lost 3 bases, with 10 bases spanning the gap. CDR3 length: 14 residues. Germline values: CDR1 SGHRS, CDR2 YFSETQ. The CDR3 region is CASSLHGREETQYF. The CDR3 DNA sequence: TGCGCCAGCAGCTTGCACGGACGGGAAGAGACCCAGTACTTC.

CDR3 DNA sequence: TGTGCCAGCACCCCACTCACGGGTTCCAAGGGGACTGAAGCTTTCTTT. Residues: CASTPLTGSKGTEAFF. The rearrangement uses TRBV11-2 and TRBJ1-1; D perhaps matches TRBD1 (5 bases). The CDR3 contains 16 residues. Germline V gene data show CDR1 as SGHAT and CDR2 as FQNNGV. Trimming took off 7 bases at V and 5 bases at J, with 23 bases between the two ends.

The J gene is TRBJ2-3, the V gene TRBV20-1, with 13 nucleotides matching TRBD2. The CDR3 loop spans 16 amino acids. Germline V gene sequence: CDR1 DFQATT, CDR2 SNEGSKA (reference sequence). The CDR3 region has the DNA TGCAGCGCTCGACCGGGACTAGCGGGACCCACAGATACGCAGTATTTT. Its protein product is CSARPGLAGPTDTQYF.

The rearrangement joins TRBV20-1 to TRBJ2-1, with 8 bases aligning to TRBD1. This CDR3 is built from 13 residues. Trimming cost V 5 bases and J 11 bases; bases outside gene matches: 11. Germline V gives CDR1 DFQATT, CDR2 SNEGSKA (reference sequence). The CDR3 reads CSAGPTGEYQQFF. The CDR3 DNA sequence: TGCAGTGCTGGCCCGACAGGGGAATATCAGCAGTTCTTC.

V gene TRBV7-2 combines with J gene TRBJ2-1, with D hard to call. The V end was cut by 8 bases, the J end by 0 bases, with 8 bases between. Germline lookup yields CDR1 SGHTA and CDR2 FQGNSA. CDR3 length equals 13 residues. The CDR3 spells CASPPGSYNEQFF. CDR3 DNA: TGTGCCAGCCCACCGGGCTCCTACAATGAGCAGTTCTTC.

This clonotype appeared a single time. The chain recombines TRBV20-1 with TRBJ1-5; D may be TRBD1 (5 bases). CDR3 length: 14 amino acids. Deletions cut 0 bases from V and 14 bases from J, with 20 bases between. Germline V gene data show CDR1 as DFQATT and CDR2 as SNEGSKA (reference sequence). CDR3 in amino acids: CSARDEAGLSYEHF. CDR3 in DNA: TGCAGTGCTAGAGATGAGGCGGGGCTTTCCTACGAGCATTTT.

In its sample, this clonotype ranks as medium-sized (0.01 to 0.1%). The rearrangement uses TRBV3-1 and TRBJ1-2; TRBD1 matches at 10 bases. The CDR3 covers 16 residues. Germline CDR1 reads LGHDT; CDR2 reads YNNKEL (reference sequence). Germline trimming cut 5 bases from V and 1 base from J; bases unmatched to any gene: 7. The CDR3 spells CASSFGQGGYNYGYTF. As DNA, the CDR3 is TGTGCCAGCAGCTTCGGACAGGGGGGATATAACTATGGCTACACCTTC.

This clonotype was seen a single time. Because it lacks the conserved phenylalanine or tryptophan at the end, this CDR3 is likely a read error. V gene TRBV7-9 combines with J gene TRBJ2-3; D is uncertain. Germline V gene lookup returns CDR1 SEHNR and CDR2 FQNEAQ (reference sequence). The CDR3 covers 14 residues. The V end lost 2 bases, the J end lost 7 bases, and 13 bases lay between the germline ends. CDR3 bases: TGTGCCAGCAGCTTAACCGGTGACTCGCATACGCAGTATCTT. Its translation is CASSLTGDSHTQYL.

This clonotype was detected many times. The chain joins TRBV7-9 to TRBJ1-4, with 7 bases identical to TRBD1. V lost 5 bases and J lost 8; bases outside the gene matches: 8. Germline values: CDR1 SEHNR, CDR2 FQNEAQ (reference sequence). This CDR3 has 14 amino acids. CDR3 DNA: TGTGCCAGCAGCCACATATTACAGGGGGAAAAACTGTTTTTT. This gives the protein CASSHILQGEKLFF.

In its sample, this clonotype was seen many times. The genes are TRBV20-1 and TRBJ2-2, with TRBD1 matching over 8 bases. J lost 6 bases, V lost 5 bases, and 5 bases had no gene match. There are 13 residues in the CDR3. The V gene's germline CDR1 is DFQATT and CDR2 SNEGSKA (reference sequence). DNA of the CDR3: TGCAGTGCTCCGACAGGGGTGTCCGGGGAGCTGTTTTTT. Amino acids: CSAPTGVSGELFF.

A note on this clonotype: This sequence may be a read error, since a much larger clone differs from it by one base. V is TRBV12-3 or TRBV12-4 and J is TRBJ1-3; D is unclear. CDR3 length equals 16 residues. CDR3 region: CASSLGGRLSGNTVYF. DNA for the CDR3: TGTGCCAGCAGTTTAGGAGGACGGCTCTCTGGAAACACCGTATATTTT.

Turning to this clonotype: This may arise from a read error, as a much more abundant clone is one base away. The chain carries TRBV3-1 and TRBJ2-2; tentatively, D is TRBD2 (6 bases). The CDR3 has 17 residues. Per germline, CDR1 LGHDT and CDR2 YNNKEL (reference sequence). CDR3 amino acids: CTSSQDPGTWGTGELFF. The CDR3 DNA is TGTACCAGCAGCCAAGACCCCGGGACTTGGGGCACCGGGGAGCTGTTTTTT.

This clonotype was counted many times. This sequence joins TRBV10-2 and TRBJ1-2, with 9 bases fitting TRBD1. CDR1 WSHSY and CDR2 SAAADI come from the germline V gene. Germline trimming cut 4 bases from V and 4 bases from J; bases unmatched to any gene: 7. The CDR3 is made up of 15 amino acids. Here the CDR3 DNA reads TGCGCCAGCAGTGGCCCGGGACAGGGCGGCTATGGCTACACCTTC. Translation gives CASSGPGQGGYGYTF.

This sequence joins TRBV29-1 and TRBJ2-5; D gene unclear. V was shortened by 7 bases and J by 1 base, with 10 bases between the two germline ends. Germline CDR1 reads SQVTM; CDR2 reads ANQGSEA. This CDR3 contains 12 residues. CDR3 in DNA: TGCAGCGCCGGAAGGGTCCAAGAGACCCAGTACTTC. Amino acid sequence: CSAGRVQETQYF.

The chain carries TRBV25-1 and TRBJ2-1, with 8 bases lining up with TRBD2. The CDR3 is made up of 19 amino acids. Trimming at V came to 2 bases and at J to 8 bases, leaving 20 bases not matched to a gene. Germline V gene sequence: CDR1 MGHDK, CDR2 SYGVNS. This chain's CDR3 is CASSEHSSGGGGEVDEQFF. The CDR3 DNA reads as TGTGCCAGCAGTGAACACTCCAGCGGGGGAGGGGGAGAGGTAGATGAGCAGTTCTTC. Drawing the rest from reference TRBV25-1 and TRBJ2-1, the complete variable domain is EADIYQTPRYLVIGTGKKITLECSQTMGHDKMYWYQQDPGMELHLIHYSYGVNSTEKGDLSSESTVSRIRTEHFPLTLESARPSHTSQYLCASSEHSSGGGGEVDEQFFGPGTRLTVL.

V is TRBV19 and J is TRBJ1-2, with 7 positions matching TRBD1. Per the germline V gene, CDR1 is LNHDA and CDR2 is SQIVND (reference sequence). The CDR3 totals 15 residues. The junction had 4 bases not matched to a gene; V was cut back by 1 base and J by 2 bases. As DNA, the CDR3 is TGTGCCAGTAGTATAGGGGACAGACGAAACTATGGCTACACCTTC. Protein product: CASSIGDRRNYGYTF.

This clonotype was found once. The rearrangement uses TRBV5-1 and TRBJ2-5, with unresolved D. Germline V gene lookup returns CDR1 SGHRS and CDR2 YFSETQ. The CDR3 is made up of 13 amino acids. V was shortened by 4 bases and J by 7 bases, with 14 bases between the two germline ends. The CDR3 reads CASSPDRAVTQYF. The DNA for the CDR3 is TGCGCCAGCAGCCCAGACCGAGCTGTGACCCAGTACTTC.

The rearrangement uses TRBV6-4 and TRBJ1-2; D is possibly TRBD1 (5 bases). Trimming stripped 0 bases from V and 4 bases from J, with 21 bases between. Germline V lookup: CDR1 MRHNA, CDR2 SNTAGT. The CDR3 has 18 residues. CDR3 sequence: CASSDSGGANRVRYGYTF. In DNA, the CDR3 is TGTGCCAGCAGTGACTCGGGCGGGGCGAACAGAGTCCGCTATGGCTACACCTTC.

This rearrangement joins TRBV7-2 to TRBJ1-3, with D tentatively TRBD1 (5 bases). The CDR3 loop spans 14 amino acids. Trimming took off 5 bases at V and 3 bases at J, with 11 bases between the two ends. In germline, CDR1 is SGHTA, CDR2 FQGNSA. DNA for the CDR3: TGTGCCAGCAGCCCCACAGGAGGTGGAAACACCATATATTTT. Translating gives CASSPTGGGNTIYF. Full variable domain (rest looked up from reference TRBV7-2 and TRBJ1-3): GAGVSQSPSNKVTEKGKDVELRCDPISGHTALYWYRQSLGQGLEFLIYFQGNSAPDKSGLPSDRFSAERTGGSVSTLTIQRTQQEDSAVYLCASSPTGGGNTIYFGEGSWLTVV.

The V call is TRBV10-3, the J call TRBJ1-2; 8 nucleotides match TRBD1. Trimming at V came to 0 bases and at J to 4 bases, leaving 4 bases not matched to a gene. Germline V gene sequence: CDR1 ENHRY, CDR2 SYGVKD. The CDR3 has 15 residues. The CDR3 nucleotides are TGTGCCATCAGTGAGTCGACAGGGGATCCCTATGGCTACACCTTC. It specifies CAISESTGDPYGYTF.

This clonotype was seen at least ten times. The chain employs TRBV7-9 and TRBJ2-7; 9 bases agree with TRBD1. Germline values: CDR1 SEHNR, CDR2 FQNEAQ (reference sequence). J gave up 5 bases and V 4 bases, and 12 bases lay outside the gene matches. This CDR3 spans 16 amino acids. The CDR3 is CASSSTKGTGKDEQYF. CDR3 DNA: TGTGCCAGCAGCTCGACTAAAGGGACAGGGAAGGACGAGCAGTACTTC.

The chain joins TRBV7-9 to TRBJ2-7; 8 bases are a match to TRBD1. Germline V gene data show CDR1 as SEHNR and CDR2 as FQNEAQ (reference sequence). CDR3 length: 17 residues. V lost 4 bases, J lost 8 bases, and 19 bases stayed unmatched. This CDR3 is CASSSIRVDRAQNKQYF. The CDR3 region has the DNA TGTGCCAGCAGCTCAATCAGGGTGGACAGGGCCCAAAATAAGCAGTACTTC.

As DNA, the CDR3 is TGCAGTGCCGGAGTGGGGGGCTCTGGAAACACCATATATTTT. Protein sequence: CSAGVGGSGNTIYF. The chain employs TRBV20-1 and TRBJ1-3; possible D gene TRBD1, 5 bases. The germline gives CDR1 DFQATT, CDR2 SNEGSKA (reference sequence). Trimming shortened V by 6 bases and J by 0 bases, and 12 bases separated the two germline ends. The CDR3 spans 14 residues.